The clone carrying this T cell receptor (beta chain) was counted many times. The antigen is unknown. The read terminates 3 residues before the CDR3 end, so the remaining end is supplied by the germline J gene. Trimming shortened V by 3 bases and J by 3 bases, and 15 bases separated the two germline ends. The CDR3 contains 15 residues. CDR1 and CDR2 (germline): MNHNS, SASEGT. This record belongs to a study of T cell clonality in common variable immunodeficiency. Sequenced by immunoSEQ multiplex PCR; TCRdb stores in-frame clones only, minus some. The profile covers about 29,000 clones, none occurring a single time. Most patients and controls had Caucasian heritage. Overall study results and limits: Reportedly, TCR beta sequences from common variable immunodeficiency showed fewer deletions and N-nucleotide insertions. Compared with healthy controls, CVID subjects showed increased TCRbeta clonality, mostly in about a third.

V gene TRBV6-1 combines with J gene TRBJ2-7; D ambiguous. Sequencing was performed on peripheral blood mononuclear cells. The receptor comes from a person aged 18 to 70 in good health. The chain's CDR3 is CASSEVVSVRYEQYF. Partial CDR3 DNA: TGTGCCAGCAGTGAGGTGGTTTCAGTCCGCTACGAG.